The sequence of this T cell receptor (beta chain) was determined in a study of blood T cells in healthy people across ages (dated by TCRdb to the mid-2010s). Context from the whole study: In model experiments, roughly one uniquely barcoded TCR beta cDNA molecule per two T cells was captured by template switching. To avoid experimental bias, donors of different ages were spread randomly across the sequencing lanes. For two donors (one aged 18 to 30 and one aged 80 or older), the study analyzed two additional independent replicas of 1 million unique cDNA reads from the same blood draw. Using deep sequencing normalized with unique cDNA molecular identifiers, the study measured how TCR beta repertoire diversity changes with age. The donors were split into four age groups: young (average about 16 years), middle-aged (around 37), aged (62) and long-lived (roughly 77). What the work shows at the level of the full study, not this receptor alone: The percentage of naive T cells measured by flow cytometry correlated strongly with observed TCR beta diversity. Because donor CMV infection status was unknown, age-related changes in expanded clonotypes were potentially confounded. Conclusive comparison of naive and antigen-experienced compartments was prevented by the profiling of bulk unsorted PBMCs. Total diversity estimates from one million sequenced T cells were considered lower bounds and underestimates. Compared with the aged group, more naive CD4+ T cells, fewer expanded clones and increased TCR diversity were shown by the long-lived group, suggesting age selection. As age increased, observed TCR beta diversity per million T cells dropped in a roughly linear way, and a significant reduction was already evident by age 40.

V loses 1 base, J loses 3 bases, and the germline ends lie 13 bases apart. Including cysteine and phenylalanine, the CDR3 has 16 amino acids. Only CDR3 DNA is held: 48 bases, read in frame from base 1. From a lookup of the germline V gene, CDR1 and CDR2 are MGHRA and YSYEKL. With regard to this clonotype: Its antigen is not yet known. There are no base qualities to consult, and no much larger clone falls within one base.

Library preparation used 5' RACE. The sequencer listed for this sample is Illumina HiSeq 2500. A second PCR of roughly 7 to 12 cycles was run with a J-beta primer mix and a sample-barcoded 5' primer. Each TCR beta cDNA molecule received a unique molecular identifier from a template-switch 5' adaptor carrying 12 random nucleotides. Each sample yielded at least 2.5 million CDR3-containing paired-end reads. All of the RNA was converted into first-strand cDNA using the Mint cDNA synthesis kit, with a TRBC-specific oligonucleotide serving as the primer. After uracil-DNA glycosylase treatment, a first 18-cycle PCR used universal primers M1SS and BC2_uni_R on all cDNA. On the study's bioinformatics: Normalization of each sample was performed by random selection of 1 million high-quality reads, each carrying a distinct molecular identifier. Instead of being binned into consensus sequences, reads that shared molecular identifiers were thrown out. MiTCR, with a Q25 quality threshold and the strictest error-elimination algorithm, was used for CDR3 identification, clonotype clustering and error correction. A nonparametric unseen species model using Euler transformation provided a lower-bound estimate of total TCR beta diversity. The public reads were quality trimmed at Q25 with fastp and then assembled into clones with MiXCR by TCRdb, keeping productive beta chains. Rows merge per CDR3 protein into single entries with the most common DNA and genes. The authors' filters were not applied to this entry. A total of over 950,000 distinct CDR3 sequences appear in this sample, just over 50% of them only once. The top ten clones comprise about a fifth of the sample.

The 39 donors, aged roughly 6 to 95 years, were systemically healthy Caucasian individuals from Russia. Each donor gave 8 to 10 milliliters of peripheral blood, drawn into EDTA-treated Vacutainer tubes. Ficoll-Paque density-gradient centrifugation was used to isolate PBMCs, with at least 7 million obtained per sample. Total RNA was extracted from PBMCs with Trizol reagent, with at least 5.5 micrograms obtained per sample. The percentages of naive CD45RAhigh/CD27high T cells were determined by flow cytometry on a PBMC aliquot from every donor. Material for sequencing was blood. Recombination joined TRBV4-1 with TRBJ2-4; the D gene is possibly TRBD1, with 5 bases matching. The receptor's source is a woman aged 55 to 70 in good health. The CDR3 protein sequence reads: CASSQVGALGKNIQYF. The DNA sequence follows: TGCGCCAGCAGCCAAGTAGGGGCGTTAGGCAAAAACATTCAGTACTTC.